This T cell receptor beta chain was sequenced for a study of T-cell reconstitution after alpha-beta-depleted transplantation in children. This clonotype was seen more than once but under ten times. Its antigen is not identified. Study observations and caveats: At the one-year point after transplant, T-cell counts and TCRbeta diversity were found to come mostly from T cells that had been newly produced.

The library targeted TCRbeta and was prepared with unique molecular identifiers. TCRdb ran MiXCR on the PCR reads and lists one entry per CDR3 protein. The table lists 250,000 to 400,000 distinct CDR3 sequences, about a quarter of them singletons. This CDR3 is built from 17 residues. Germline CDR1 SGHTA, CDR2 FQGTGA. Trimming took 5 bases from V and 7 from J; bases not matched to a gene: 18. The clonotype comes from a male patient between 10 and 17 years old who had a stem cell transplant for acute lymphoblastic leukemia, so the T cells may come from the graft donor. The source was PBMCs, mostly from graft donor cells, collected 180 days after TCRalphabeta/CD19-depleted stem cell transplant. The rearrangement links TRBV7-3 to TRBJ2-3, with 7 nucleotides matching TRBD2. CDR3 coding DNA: TGTGCCAGCAGCCCCTCCGCTACAGTGGGGGGGTTAAATACGCAGTATTTT. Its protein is CASSPSATVGGLNTQYF. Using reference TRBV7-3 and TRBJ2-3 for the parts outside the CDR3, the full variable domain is GAGVSQTPSNKVTEKGKYVELRCDPISGHTALYWYRQSLGQGPEFLIYFQGTGAADDSGLPNDRFFAVRPEGSVSTLKIQRTERGDSAVYLCASSPSATVGGLNTQYFGPGTRLTVL.